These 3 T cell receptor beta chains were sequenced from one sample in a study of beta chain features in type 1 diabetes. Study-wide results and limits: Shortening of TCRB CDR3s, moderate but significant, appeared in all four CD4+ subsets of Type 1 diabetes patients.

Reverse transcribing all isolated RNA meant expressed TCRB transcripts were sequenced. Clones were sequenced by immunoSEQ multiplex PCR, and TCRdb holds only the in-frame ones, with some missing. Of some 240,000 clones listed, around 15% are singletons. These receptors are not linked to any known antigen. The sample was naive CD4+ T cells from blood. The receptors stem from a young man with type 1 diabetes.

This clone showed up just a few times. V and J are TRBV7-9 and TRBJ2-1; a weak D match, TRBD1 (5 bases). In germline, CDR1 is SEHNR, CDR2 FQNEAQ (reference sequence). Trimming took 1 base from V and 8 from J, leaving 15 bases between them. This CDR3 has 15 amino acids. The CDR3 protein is CASSLGQAGLDEQFF. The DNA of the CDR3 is TGTGCCAGCAGCTTAGGACAAGCAGGGTTGGATGAGCAGTTCTTC.

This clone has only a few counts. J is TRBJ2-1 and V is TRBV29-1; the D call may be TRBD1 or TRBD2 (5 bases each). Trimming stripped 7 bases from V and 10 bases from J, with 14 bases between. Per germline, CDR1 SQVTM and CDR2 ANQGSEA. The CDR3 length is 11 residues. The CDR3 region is CSGGRVREQFF. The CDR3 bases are TGCAGCGGGGGACGGGTCCGCGAGCAGTTCTTC.

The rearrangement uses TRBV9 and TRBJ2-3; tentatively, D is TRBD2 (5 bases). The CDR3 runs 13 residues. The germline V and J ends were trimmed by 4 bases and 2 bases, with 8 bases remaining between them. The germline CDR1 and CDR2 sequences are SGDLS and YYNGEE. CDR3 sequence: CASSFGNTDTQYF. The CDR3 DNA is TGTGCCAGCAGCTTCGGGAACACAGATACGCAGTATTTT.